The 22 T cell receptor beta chains below come from one sample, sequenced in a study of regulatory T cells in long-lasting Graves disease (dated by TCRdb to 2020 to 2022). The sample's time point, from its label and the paper: newly diagnosed GD, antithyroid drugs for less than 3 months. For both TCR sequencing and RNA sequencing, RNA was extracted from PBMCs using TRIzol. Library generation was performed with multiplex PCR. The sequencing machine was an Illumina HiSeq 4000. TCR beta libraries were built with iRepertoire HTBI primers and Arm-PCR amplification of CDR3 regions. The public sequencing data were trimmed at Q25 with fastp and processed into clonotypes with MiXCR by TCRdb, which kept only in-frame beta chains. Identical CDR3 protein sequences are pooled into one entry, listed with their most common genes and DNA. Recorded for this sample are around 320,000 distinct CDR3 sequences; approximately 16% of them occurred a single time. The biggest ten clones account for just under 30% of the sample.

The sample was also reused in another study, on T cells in Graves' hyperthyroidism and ophthalmopathy.

Sequencing used peripheral blood mononuclear cells (PBMCs), obtained at new diagnosis, from a patient treated with antithyroid drugs. The receptor source for this set is a man in his forties or fifties with Graves disease. Donor details come from another sample of the same person, matched by shared clones.

The chain recombines TRBV7-9 with TRBJ2-1, with 9 bases matching TRBD1. The length of the CDR3 is 16 residues. From germline, CDR1 is SEHNR and CDR2 FQNEAQ (reference sequence). The ends lost 4 bases at V and 8 bases at J; junction bases unmatched: 12. DNA of the CDR3: TGTGCCAGCAGCTCTCCGACCGGGACAGGGTTTCATGAGCAGTTCTTC. It yields the protein CASSSPTGTGFHEQFF.

About this clonotype itself: A read error is possible here, since a much larger clone lies one base away. The CDR3 region has the DNA TGCAGTGAGGGACAGGTGAGACAAGAGACCCAGTACTTC. It translates to CSEGQVRQETQYF. V usage is TRBV20-1 and J usage is TRBJ2-5, with TRBD1 matching 8 bases. From germline, CDR1 is DFQATT and CDR2 SNEGSKA (reference sequence). The CDR3 is 13 residues long. V lost 7 bases and J lost 2; bases outside the gene matches: 6.

This clonotype turned up a few times. The chain is built from TRBV29-1 and TRBJ2-2; 12 positions agree with TRBD1. The CDR3 loop spans 15 amino acids. Germline V lookup: CDR1 SQVTM, CDR2 ANQGSEA. With 4 bases clipped from V and 2 bases from J, the junction kept 2 bases outside the gene matches. CDR3 DNA: TGCAGCGTTGTGGGGACAGGGGGCAACACCGGGGAGCTGTTTTTT. Translating it yields CSVVGTGGNTGELFF.

At least ten counts were recorded for this clonotype. The chain joins TRBV20-1 to TRBJ2-7; TRBD1 matches 7 bases. V lost 3 bases, J lost 3 bases, and 8 bases stayed unmatched. CDR3 length: 14 residues. Germline-derived CDR1 and CDR2 are DFQATT and SNEGSKA (reference sequence). The CDR3 nucleotides are TGCAGTGCTAGTTTCCAGGGGGATGTCTACGAGCAGTACTTC. Translated, it gives CSASFQGDVYEQYF.

This clonotype was counted ten times or more. V and J are TRBV12-3 or TRBV12-4 and TRBJ2-7, with 8 bases lining up with TRBD2. This CDR3 has 15 amino acids. V lost 3 bases to trimming and J lost 6 bases; unmatched junction nucleotides: 10. The CDR3 sequence is CASSFVSGGPGEQYF. The CDR3, as DNA: TGTGCCAGCAGTTTCGTTTCGGGGGGGCCCGGCGAGCAGTACTTC.

This clonotype was seen a few times. The chain links TRBV12-3 or TRBV12-4 to TRBJ2-3, with a weak D call TRBD2 (5 bases). The germline V and J ends were trimmed by 6 bases and 3 bases, with 10 bases remaining between them. The CDR3 runs 13 residues. The CDR3 nucleotides are TGTGCCAGCAGCCGGACTGAAACAGATACGCAGTATTTT. Residues: CASSRTETDTQYF.

On this clonotype: Just one base apart from a much larger clone, this may be a read error. This sequence joins TRBV2 and TRBJ2-4; D unresolved. V gave up 4 bases and J gave up 9 bases, with 16 bases separating them. The CDR3 is 14 amino acids. Per the germline V gene, CDR1 is SNHLY and CDR2 is FYNNEI. In nucleotides, the CDR3 is TGTGCCAGCAGTGTACGGCTCGTAGTGAGCATTCAGTACTTC. Amino acids: CASSVRLVVSIQYF.

This clonotype was detected many times. V and J are TRBV7-2 and TRBJ2-7, with D unclear. The germline V gene encodes CDR1 SGHTA and CDR2 FQGNSA. V was pared by 1 base and J by 2 bases, with 9 bases between. The CDR3 has 14 amino acids. This CDR3 is CASSLGGNTYEQYF. For the CDR3, the DNA is TGTGCCAGCAGCTTAGGTGGCAACACCTACGAGCAGTACTTC.

This clonotype has a handful of counts. Possible read error: a much larger clone is one base away. Without the conserved terminal phenylalanine or tryptophan, this CDR3 likely stems from a read error. The chain carries TRBV27 and TRBJ1-2, with TRBD1 identical over 9 bases. This CDR3 contains 14 residues. Germline-derived CDR1 and CDR2 are MNHEY and SMNVEV (reference sequence). V dropped 4 bases and J dropped 5; count of bases not matched to a gene: 5. The CDR3 spells CASSSDRGWYGYTL. The CDR3 nucleotides are TGTGCCAGCAGTTCGGACAGGGGTTGGTATGGCTACACCCTC.

This clonotype was seen repeatedly, ten times or more. The chain links TRBV12-3 or TRBV12-4 to TRBJ1-6; D not certain. The CDR3 sequence is 14 residues long. V was pared by 5 bases and J by 7 bases, with 12 bases between. CDR3 residues: CASSLPGWNSPLHF. DNA of the CDR3: TGTGCCAGCAGTCTCCCGGGGTGGAATTCACCCCTCCACTTT.

This clonotype was seen ten or more times. This chain connects TRBV7-2 to TRBJ2-7; 9 nucleotides line up with TRBD2. CDR1 and CDR2 from the germline V gene are SGHTA and FQGNSA. V shed 1 base, J shed 6 bases, and the junction held 4 bases outside the gene matches. The CDR3 length is 14 residues. The CDR3 region has the DNA TGTGCCAGCAGCTTAGGGGGTAGCGGGGGCGAGCAGTACTTC. It specifies CASSLGGSGGEQYF.

The chain links TRBV12-3 or TRBV12-4 to TRBJ2-7; TRBD2 is a possible D gene (6 bases). The CDR3 has 16 residues. V was trimmed by 0 bases and J by 4 bases, leaving 16 bases between them. The CDR3 sequence is CASSLALGGTRYEQYF. The DNA for the CDR3 is TGTGCCAGCAGTTTAGCGCTTGGGGGGACGCGGTACGAGCAGTACTTC.

Ten or more counts support this clonotype. This chain uses TRBV5-1 with TRBJ2-5; 8 nucleotides match TRBD2. Germline values: CDR1 SGHRS, CDR2 YFSETQ. The ends lost 0 bases at V and 3 bases at J; junction bases unmatched: 13. The CDR3 spans 18 residues. DNA for the CDR3: TGCGCCAGCAGCTTGGGACGGTCGGGACTAGTGGGCGAAGAGACCCAGTACTTC. As protein: CASSLGRSGLVGEETQYF.

This sequence joins TRBV20-1 and TRBJ1-2; no firm D call. The CDR3 is 12 residues long. V gave up 0 bases and J gave up 4 bases, with 6 bases separating them. Per germline, CDR1 DFQATT and CDR2 SNEGSKA (reference sequence). The CDR3: CSARDVGYGYTF. The CDR3 DNA reads as TGCAGTGCTAGAGATGTGGGCTATGGCTACACCTTC.

This clonotype was seen repeatedly, ten times or more. The gene calls are TRBV12-3 or TRBV12-4 and TRBJ2-3; D might be TRBD1 or TRBD2, each matching 5 bases. V lost 6 bases and J 2 bases, leaving 15 bases between the germline ends. CDR3 length: 15 residues. The CDR3 DNA is TGTGCCAGCAGCCAACTCGGGGACGACACAGATACGCAGTATTTT. Its protein product is CASSQLGDDTDTQYF.

The V and J genes are TRBV27 and TRBJ1-1, with D unclear. Per germline, CDR1 MNHEY and CDR2 SMNVEV (reference sequence). The CDR3 covers 14 residues. Trimming removed 5 bases from V and 5 bases from J, with 15 bases in between. The CDR3 loop is CASSQHGVDTEAFF. Written as DNA, the CDR3 is TGTGCCAGCAGTCAACACGGGGTGGATACTGAAGCTTTCTTT.

This clonotype was seen repeatedly, ten times or more. The chain combines TRBV7-8 with TRBJ2-5; D uncertain. There are 11 residues in the CDR3. V was trimmed by 5 bases and J by 4 bases, leaving 5 bases between them. Germline V gives CDR1 SGHVS, CDR2 FQNEAQ. CDR3 nucleotides: TGTGCCAGCAGCGAAGGAGAGACCCAGTACTTC. Amino acids: CASSEGETQYF.

In nucleotides, the CDR3 is TGTGCCAGCATAAACCGACTAGCGGGGGGGAGGAACACCGGGGAGCTGTTTTTT. The encoded protein is CASINRLAGGRNTGELFF. This rearrangement joins TRBV27 to TRBJ2-2; 14 bases are shared with TRBD2. Germline CDR1 MNHEY, CDR2 SMNVEV (reference sequence). The CDR3 covers 18 residues. V trimming: 7 bases; J trimming: 1 base; junction bases outside the gene matches: 8.

There are a few counts of this clonotype. The chain links TRBV5-1 to TRBJ2-1; D is possibly TRBD1 (5 bases). The germline CDR1 and CDR2 sequences are SGHRS and YFSETQ. Trimming pared 0 bases from V and 2 bases from J, leaving 9 bases between. CDR3 length: 15 residues. CDR3 in DNA: TGCGCCAGCAGCTTGGTTCCAGGGACCTACAATGAGCAGTTCTTC. Translated, it gives CASSLVPGTYNEQFF. Filled out from reference TRBV5-1 and TRBJ2-1, the complete variable domain reads KAGVTQTPRYLIKTRGQQVTLSCSPISGHRSVSWYQQTPGQGLQFLFEYFSETQRNKGNFPGRFSGRQFSNSRSEMNVSTLELGDSALYLCASSLVPGTYNEQFFGPGTRLTVL.

The V and J genes are TRBV7-9 and TRBJ2-7, with 7 bases identical to TRBD2. The germline V gene encodes CDR1 SEHNR and CDR2 FQNEAQ (reference sequence). The trim removed 10 bases at V and 4 bases at J, leaving 10 bases unmatched. The CDR3 extends over 13 amino acids. The CDR3 nucleotides are TGTGCCACCAAGGGTGGAGCGGGGTACGAGCAGTACTTC. Translated: CATKGGAGYEQYF. Based on the CDR3 plus reference TRBV7-9 and TRBJ2-7, the full variable domain is DTGVSQNPRHKITKRGQNVTFRCDPISEHNRLYWYRQTLGQGPEFLTYFQNEAQLEKSRLLSDRFSAERPKGSFSTLEIQRTEQGDSAMYLCATKGGAGYEQYFGPGTRLTVT.

The chain uses TRBV19 and TRBJ2-1; 7 positions agree with TRBD1. This CDR3 is built from 15 residues. V trimming: 5 bases; J trimming: 3 bases; junction bases outside the gene matches: 7. Germline assignment: CDR1 LNHDA and CDR2 SQIVND (reference sequence). The CDR3 is CASSLEGANYNEQFF. For the CDR3, the DNA is TGTGCCAGTAGTCTTGAGGGGGCCAACTACAATGAGCAGTTCTTC.

The chain links TRBV12-3 or TRBV12-4 to TRBJ1-5, with TRBD1 matching 7 bases. J was trimmed by 7 bases and V by 7 bases; bases with no gene match: 7. This CDR3 has 13 residues. This chain's CDR3 is CASTPDRDQPQHF. The CDR3 DNA is TGTGCCAGCACCCCCGACAGGGACCAGCCCCAGCATTTT.